What follows is one T cell receptor beta chain and its context. Antigen: not known. These data originate in a study of T cells in Graves' hyperthyroidism and ophthalmopathy. Overall study: Once the initial diagnosis was made, peripheral blood was obtained before any treatment.

The PBMCs had their origin in roughly 9.4 ml of fresh peripheral blood. Regarding the study as a whole: Clonotypes that were expanded in thyroid above 0.001 mostly appeared in blood too.

This CDR3 contains 19 residues. V dropped 5 bases and J dropped 0 bases, with 20 bases sitting between them. CDR1 and CDR2 from the germline V gene are MNHNS and SASEGT. The TCR beta CDR3 regions underwent amplification using RNA transcripts as the source. A first-round RT-PCR of the TCR CDR3 used the HTBI primer set. TCRdb re-derived calls from the multiplex PCR reads in MiXCR, one entry per CDR3 protein. The data hold about 600,000 distinct CDR3 sequences, with 11% to 15% observed a single time. The receptor's source is a woman in her late teens or twenties with Graves' ophthalmopathy. What was sequenced was blood. The V gene is TRBV6-1, the J gene TRBJ1-6; weak D call: TRBD1 (6 bases). The CDR3 DNA follows: TGTGCCAGCAGTTCCGCCGGGACACCCCGGGGCTCCTATAATTCACCCCTCCACTTT. As protein: CASSSAGTPRGSYNSPLHF.